What follows is one TCR beta chain and its context. The sample comes from a study of T cell changes during pregnancy in multiple sclerosis. TCRdb keeps only in-frame clones here, not all; method: immunoSEQ multiplex PCR. Of 40,000 to 45,000 clones listed, roughly 89% were seen once; the top ten hold 0.95% to 1.5%. Germline loops: CDR1 KGHSH, CDR2 LQKENI. The CDR3 runs to 13 residues. Deletions cut 3 bases from V and 1 base from J, with 4 bases between. The sample consisted of CD4+ T cells from peripheral blood mononuclear cells, taken in the first trimester of pregnancy. The source of this sequence is a female donor with multiple sclerosis, enrolled in a pregnancy study. This chain uses TRBV18 with TRBJ2-4; no clear D gene. The CDR3 nucleotides are TGTGCCAGCTCACCCGGGGCCAAAAACATTCAGTACTTC. Its translation: CASSPGAKNIQYF.